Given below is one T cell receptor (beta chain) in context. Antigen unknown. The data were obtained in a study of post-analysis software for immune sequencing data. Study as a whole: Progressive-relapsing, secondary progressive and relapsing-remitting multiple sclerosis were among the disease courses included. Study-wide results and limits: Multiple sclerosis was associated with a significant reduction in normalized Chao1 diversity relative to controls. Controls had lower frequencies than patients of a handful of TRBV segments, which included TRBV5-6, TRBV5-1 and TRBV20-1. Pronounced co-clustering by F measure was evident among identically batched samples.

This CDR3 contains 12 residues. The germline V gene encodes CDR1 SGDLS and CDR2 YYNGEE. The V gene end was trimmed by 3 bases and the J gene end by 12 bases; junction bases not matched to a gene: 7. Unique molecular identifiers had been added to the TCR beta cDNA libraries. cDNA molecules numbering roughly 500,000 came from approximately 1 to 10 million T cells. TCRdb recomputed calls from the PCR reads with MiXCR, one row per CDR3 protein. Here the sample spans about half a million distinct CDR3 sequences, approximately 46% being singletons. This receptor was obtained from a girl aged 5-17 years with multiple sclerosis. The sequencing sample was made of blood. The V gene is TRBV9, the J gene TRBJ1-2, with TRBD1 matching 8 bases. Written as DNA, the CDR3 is TGTGCCAGCAGCGAAACGGGACAGGCGGACACCTTC. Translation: CASSETGQADTF.